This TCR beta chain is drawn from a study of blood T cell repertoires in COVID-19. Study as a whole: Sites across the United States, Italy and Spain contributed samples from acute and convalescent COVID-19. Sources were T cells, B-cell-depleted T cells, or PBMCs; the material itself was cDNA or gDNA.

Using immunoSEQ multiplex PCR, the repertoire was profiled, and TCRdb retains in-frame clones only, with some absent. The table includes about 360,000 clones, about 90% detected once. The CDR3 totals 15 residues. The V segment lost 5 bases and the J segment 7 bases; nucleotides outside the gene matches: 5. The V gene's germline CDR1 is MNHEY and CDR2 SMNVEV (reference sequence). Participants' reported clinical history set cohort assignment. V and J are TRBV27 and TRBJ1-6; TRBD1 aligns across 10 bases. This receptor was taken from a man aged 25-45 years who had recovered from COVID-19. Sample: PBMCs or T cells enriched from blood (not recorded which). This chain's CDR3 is CASSRDRGGNSPLHF. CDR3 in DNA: TGTGCCAGCAGTCGGGACAGGGGAGGGAATTCACCCCTCCACTTT.